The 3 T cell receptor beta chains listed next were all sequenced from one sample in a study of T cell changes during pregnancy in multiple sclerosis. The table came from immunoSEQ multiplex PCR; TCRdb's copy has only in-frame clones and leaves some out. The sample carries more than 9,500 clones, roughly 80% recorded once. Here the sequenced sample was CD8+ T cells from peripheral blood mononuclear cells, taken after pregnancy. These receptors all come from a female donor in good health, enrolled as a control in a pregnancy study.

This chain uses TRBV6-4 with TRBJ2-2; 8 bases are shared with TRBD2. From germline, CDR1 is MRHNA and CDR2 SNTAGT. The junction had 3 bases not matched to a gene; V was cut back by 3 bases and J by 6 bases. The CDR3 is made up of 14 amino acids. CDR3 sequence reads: CASSEGLESGELFF. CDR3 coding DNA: TGTGCCAGCAGTGAGGGACTAGAGTCCGGGGAGCTGTTTTTT.

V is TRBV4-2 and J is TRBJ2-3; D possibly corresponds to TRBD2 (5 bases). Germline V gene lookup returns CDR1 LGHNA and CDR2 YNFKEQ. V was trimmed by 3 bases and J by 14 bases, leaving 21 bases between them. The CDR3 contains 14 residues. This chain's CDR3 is CASSHLPGELWRYF. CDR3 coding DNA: TGTGCCAGCAGCCATCTACCCGGGGAGTTGTGGCGGTATTTT.

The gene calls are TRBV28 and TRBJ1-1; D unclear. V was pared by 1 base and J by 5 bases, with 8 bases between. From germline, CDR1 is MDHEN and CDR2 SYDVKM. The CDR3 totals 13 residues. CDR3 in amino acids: CASSLYADTEAFF. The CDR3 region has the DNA TGTGCCAGCAGTTTATATGCGGATACTGAAGCTTTCTTT.